This T cell receptor beta chain originates from a study of T cell repertoires in cytomegalovirus infection. Study at large: Alongside well-studied HLA-B-restricted CMV epitopes, recently identified HLA-C-restricted CMV epitopes were also used.

For this clonotype: The target antigen is unknown.

TCRdb redid the calling of the reads with MiXCR, one entry per CDR3 protein. Among 600,000 to 700,000 distinct CDR3 sequences, roughly 30% were seen once, and the ten largest hold about 18%. Germline CDR1 SGHTA, CDR2 FQGNSA. This CDR3 comprises 15 residues. Trimming stripped 2 bases from V and 4 bases from J, with 14 bases between. The input for sequencing was cultured PBMCs, taken from culture after CMV antigen stimulation. The chain is built from TRBV7-2 and TRBJ1-2; TRBD1 is a possible D gene (6 bases). This clonotype originated in a human donor in good health (CMV status not recorded). Some clones in this sample may be carry-over from other donors' samples. The CDR3 loop reads CASSLLGGGAYGYTF. The DNA for the CDR3 is TGTGCCAGCAGCTTACTAGGGGGGGGCGCCTATGGCTACACCTTC.